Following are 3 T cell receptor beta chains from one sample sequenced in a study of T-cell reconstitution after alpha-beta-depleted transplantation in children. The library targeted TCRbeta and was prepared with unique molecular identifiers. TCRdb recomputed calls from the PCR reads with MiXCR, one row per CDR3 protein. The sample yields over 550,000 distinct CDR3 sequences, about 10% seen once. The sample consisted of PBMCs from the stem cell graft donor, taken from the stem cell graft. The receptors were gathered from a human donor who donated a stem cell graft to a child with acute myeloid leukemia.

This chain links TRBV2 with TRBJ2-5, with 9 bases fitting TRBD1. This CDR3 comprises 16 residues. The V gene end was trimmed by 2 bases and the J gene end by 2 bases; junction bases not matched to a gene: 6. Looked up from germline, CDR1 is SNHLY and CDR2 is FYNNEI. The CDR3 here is CASSELAGQGQETQYF. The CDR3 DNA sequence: TGTGCCAGCAGTGAACTCGCAGGACAGGGGCAAGAGACCCAGTACTTC.

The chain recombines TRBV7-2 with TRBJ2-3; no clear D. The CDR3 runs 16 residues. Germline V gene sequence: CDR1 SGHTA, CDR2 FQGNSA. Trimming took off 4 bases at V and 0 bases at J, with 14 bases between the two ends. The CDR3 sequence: CASSSPGLDSTDTQYF. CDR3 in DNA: TGTGCCAGCAGCTCCCCGGGCCTAGATAGCACAGATACGCAGTATTTT.

This CDR3 reads CSAIQLTDTQYF. The DNA of the CDR3 is TGCAGTGCTATCCAGCTTACAGATACGCAGTATTTT. The V and J genes are TRBV20-1 and TRBJ2-3, with D hard to call. Trimming stripped 4 bases from V and 3 bases from J, with 8 bases between. Looked up from germline, CDR1 is DFQATT and CDR2 is SNEGSKA (reference sequence). The CDR3 length is 12 residues.